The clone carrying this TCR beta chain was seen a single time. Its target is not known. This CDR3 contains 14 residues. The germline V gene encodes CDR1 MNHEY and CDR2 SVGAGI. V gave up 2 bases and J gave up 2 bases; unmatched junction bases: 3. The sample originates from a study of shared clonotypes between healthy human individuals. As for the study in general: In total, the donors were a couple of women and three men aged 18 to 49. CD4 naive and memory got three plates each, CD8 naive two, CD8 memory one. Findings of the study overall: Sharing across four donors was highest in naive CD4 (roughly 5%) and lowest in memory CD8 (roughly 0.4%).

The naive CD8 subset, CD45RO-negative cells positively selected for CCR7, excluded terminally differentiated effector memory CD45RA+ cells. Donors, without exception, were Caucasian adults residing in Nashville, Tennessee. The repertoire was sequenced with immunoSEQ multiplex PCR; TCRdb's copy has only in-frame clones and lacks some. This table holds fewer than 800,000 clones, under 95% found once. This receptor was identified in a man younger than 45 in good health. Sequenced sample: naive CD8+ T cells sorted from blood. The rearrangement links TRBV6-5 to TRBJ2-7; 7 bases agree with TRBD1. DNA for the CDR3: TGTGCCAGCAGTTACGGGACAGCCACCTACGAGCAGTACTTC. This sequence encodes CASSYGTATYEQYF.